This T cell receptor beta chain was sequenced in a study of T cells in Graves' hyperthyroidism and ophthalmopathy. Across the study: Staff took peripheral blood when the initial diagnosis was made, before any treatment began.

Disease duration was under 3 months in the ophthalmopathy patients, who also had a Clinical Activity Score of at least 3 and a NOSPECS grade of at least 4. Cells are PBMCs isolated from about 10 ml of fresh blood. Notes on this clonotype: The germline gene is not matched at one end of the junction; a read error may be the cause.

CDR1 and CDR2 from the germline V gene are SGHTA and FQGNSA. This CDR3 comprises 15 residues. RNA transcripts were the template for amplifying TCR beta CDR3 regions. Using the HTBI primer set, a first-round RT-PCR was run on the TCR CDR3. TCRdb analysed the multiplex PCR reads with MiXCR anew, one entry per CDR3 protein. This sample carries approximately 300,000 distinct CDR3 sequences, over 15% of them seen once, and the ten largest clones take approximately 60%. The sequence came from a woman aged 60-75 years with Graves' ophthalmopathy. This chain uses TRBV7-2 with TRBJ1-3, with D perhaps TRBD1 (6 bases). The specimen was blood. The DNA for the CDR3 is TGTGCCGGCAGCTCCCAGGGGATCTCTGGAAACACCATATATTTT. It codes for CAGSSQGISGNTIYF. Combining the CDR3 with reference TRBV7-2 and TRBJ1-3 gives the whole variable domain GAGVSQSPSNKVTEKGKDVELRCDPISGHTALYWYRQSLGQGLEFLIYFQGNSAPDKSGLPSDRFSAERTGGSVSTLTIQRTQQEDSAVYLCAGSSQGISGNTIYFGEGSWLTVV.